The 24 T cell receptor beta chains listed next were all sequenced from one sample in a study of T cell changes during pregnancy in multiple sclerosis. The repertoire was sequenced with immunoSEQ multiplex PCR; TCRdb's copy has only in-frame clones and lacks some. Altogether about 28,000 clones are present, approximately 89% being singletons, with the ten largest covering approximately 0.77%. Sequenced material: CD4+ T cells from peripheral blood mononuclear cells, taken in the second trimester of pregnancy. These receptors were collected from a female donor with multiple sclerosis, enrolled in a pregnancy study.

CDR3 DNA: TGTGCCAGCAGCTCATTTAGACAGGGAAGCTATTCACCCCTCCACTTT. This codes for CASSSFRQGSYSPLHF. This chain uses TRBV28 with TRBJ1-6; 7 bases align to TRBD1. The CDR3 covers 16 residues. Germline V CDR1 and CDR2: MDHEN, SYDVKM. J was trimmed by 8 bases and V by 6 bases; bases with no gene match: 13.

As for this clone: The sample holds other DNA sequences that translate to the same CDR3. The chain recombines TRBV5-1 with TRBJ2-7; D might be TRBD1 (6 bases). Germline V lookup: CDR1 SGHRS, CDR2 YFSETQ. Trimming took off 0 bases at V and 3 bases at J, with 10 bases between the two ends. The CDR3 runs to 14 residues. The CDR3 DNA reads as TGCGCCAGCAGCTTGGGACAGGACCTCTACGAGCAGTACTTC. It yields the protein CASSLGQDLYEQYF.

This rearrangement joins TRBV5-5 to TRBJ2-7; 9 bases fit TRBD1. From germline, CDR1 is SGHKS and CDR2 YYEKEE (reference sequence). V lost 4 bases, J lost 4 bases, and 9 bases stayed unmatched. This CDR3 spans 15 amino acids. For the CDR3, the DNA is TGTGCCAGCAGCAGATCCGGGACAGGGTTGTACGAGCAGTACTTC. As protein: CASSRSGTGLYEQYF. The full variable domain, completed using reference TRBV5-5 and TRBJ2-7, is DAGVTQSPTHLIKTRGQQVTLRCSPISGHKSVSWYQQVLGQGPQFIFQYYEKEERGRGNFPDRFSARQFPNYSSELNVNALLLGDSALYLCASSRSGTGLYEQYFGPGTRLTVT.

This chain connects TRBV20-1 to TRBJ1-2; D may be TRBD1 (6 bases). The CDR3 runs 11 residues. V was shortened by 7 bases and J by 3 bases, with 9 bases between the two germline ends. Per the germline V gene, CDR1 is DFQATT and CDR2 is SNEGSKA (reference sequence). The CDR3 nucleotides are TGCAGTGGAGAGGGGGACTATGGCTACACCTTC. As protein: CSGEGDYGYTF.

The genes are TRBV12-5 and TRBJ2-4, with 7 positions matching TRBD2. The length of the CDR3 is 17 residues. Germline V gene data show CDR1 as LGHNT and CDR2 as FRNRAP. The V gene end was trimmed by 4 bases and the J gene end by 6 bases; junction bases not matched to a gene: 15. CDR3 DNA sequence: TGTGCTAGTGGTTCTACCCCCGACGGGGGGTTGGGAAACATTCAGTACTTC. This encodes CASGSTPDGGLGNIQYF.

The chain carries TRBV18 and TRBJ2-5; TRBD1 aligns across 10 bases. The V and J ends lost 0 bases and 5 bases, in that order; junction bases with no gene match: 6. Germline assignment: CDR1 KGHSH and CDR2 LQKENI. The CDR3 sequence is 16 residues long. The CDR3 sequence is CASSPPGTGEKETQYF. The CDR3 DNA sequence: TGTGCCAGCTCACCACCTGGGACAGGGGAGAAGGAGACCCAGTACTTC.

This rearrangement joins TRBV18 to TRBJ2-6; perhaps TRBD2 as D (6 bases). CDR1 is KGHSH, CDR2 LQKENI, per germline. Trimming cost V 5 bases and J 2 bases, with 13 bases left between them. The CDR3 is 16 amino acids. The CDR3 region is CASSGGADAGANVLTF. CDR3 in DNA: TGTGCCAGCTCAGGAGGGGCAGATGCTGGGGCCAACGTCCTGACTTTC.

J is TRBJ2-5 and V is TRBV7-6; 8 bases align to TRBD2. The CDR3 runs to 16 residues. After removal of 2 bases from V and 4 bases from J, the junction contained 9 bases not matched to a gene. Germline V gene data show CDR1 as SGHVS and CDR2 as FNYEAQ. Here the CDR3 DNA reads TGTGCCAGCAGCTTATTCGGGGGGGCCCGAGGAGAGACCCAGTACTTC. It specifies CASSLFGGARGETQYF.

CDR3 residues: CASSYVTGGRGYTF. DNA of the CDR3: TGCGCCAGCAGCTATGTGACAGGGGGTCGGGGCTACACCTTC. The chain has TRBV5-1 and TRBJ1-2; 9 bases fit TRBD1. Per the germline V gene, CDR1 is SGHRS and CDR2 is YFSETQ. The ends lost 3 bases at V and 8 bases at J; junction bases unmatched: 8. The CDR3 is 14 amino acids.

CDR3 nucleotide sequence: TGCGCCAGCAGCTCCGACAGACCGAACACTGAAGCTTTCTTT. It encodes CASSSDRPNTEAFF. The chain joins TRBV5-1 to TRBJ1-1; tentative D call: TRBD1 (5 bases). Germline CDR1 SGHRS, CDR2 YFSETQ. This CDR3 comprises 14 residues. Trimming left V 3 bases short and J 1 base short, with 10 bases between.

This sequence joins TRBV4-3 and TRBJ2-7; 7 bases map to TRBD2. The germline V gene has CDR1 LGHNA and CDR2 YSLEER. With 1 base clipped from V and 0 bases from J, the junction kept 9 bases outside the gene matches. The CDR3 is 17 residues long. The CDR3 is CASSQGLGGGSSYEQYF. CDR3 in DNA: TGCGCCAGCAGCCAAGGCCTGGGGGGGGGAAGCTCCTACGAGCAGTACTTC.

The genes are TRBV6-6 and TRBJ1-5; D might be TRBD1 (5 bases). There are 14 residues in the CDR3. Trimming pared 4 bases from V and 3 bases from J, leaving 10 bases between. Germline lookup yields CDR1 MNHNY and CDR2 SVGAGI (reference sequence). The CDR3 region is CASSFDSNNQPQHF. The DNA for the CDR3 is TGTGCCAGCAGTTTCGACAGTAACAATCAGCCCCAGCATTTT.

The chain employs TRBV29-1 and TRBJ1-3; no reliable D call. V shed 6 bases and J shed 6 bases, with 18 bases lying between them. Germline V gene sequence: CDR1 SQVTM, CDR2 ANQGSEA. The CDR3 runs 14 residues. Here the CDR3 DNA reads TGCAGCGTGGGAGGTTGGGGTCCAGAAAACACCATATATTTT. Protein sequence: CSVGGWGPENTIYF.

This rearrangement joins TRBV29-1 to TRBJ2-1, with TRBD2 matching 8 bases. The CDR3 consists of 11 residues. Germline CDR1 reads SQVTM; CDR2 reads ANQGSEA. V lost 0 bases and J lost 15; bases outside the gene matches: 4. The CDR3 sequence is CSVEDGRGGFF. The CDR3 DNA sequence: TGCAGCGTTGAAGACGGACGGGGGGGGTTCTTC.

The sample holds one count of this clone. J is TRBJ1-2 and V is TRBV7-2, with D hard to call. The germline V gene encodes CDR1 SGHTA and CDR2 FQGNSA. This CDR3 spans 14 amino acids. V was clipped by 1 base and J by 0 bases, with 6 bases between them. CDR3 residues: CASSLGAANYGYTF. CDR3 DNA: TGTGCCAGCAGCTTAGGGGCAGCTAACTATGGCTACACCTTC.

The V and J genes are TRBV6-6 and TRBJ1-2, with D possibly TRBD1 on 5 matching bases. The germline CDR1 and CDR2 sequences are MNHNY and SVGAGI (reference sequence). This CDR3 has 14 residues. With 2 bases removed from V and 4 bases from J, the gap between germline ends came to 11 bases. The CDR3 bases are TGTGCCAGCAGTTACGGAGGGGACGGCTATGGCTACACCTTC. It yields the protein CASSYGGDGYGYTF.

The rearrangement uses TRBV9 and TRBJ2-3; 8 nucleotides line up with TRBD2. This CDR3 region has 18 residues. Germline CDR1 is SGDLS and CDR2 is YYNGEE. The junction had 10 bases not matched to a gene; V was cut back by 1 base and J by 0 bases. This CDR3 reads CASSVRGGGYPSTDTQYF. Written as DNA, the CDR3 is TGTGCCAGCAGCGTACGGGGGGGCGGATATCCAAGCACAGATACGCAGTATTTT.

The chain joins TRBV6-6 to TRBJ2-5, with 8 bases fitting TRBD2. The trim removed 4 bases at V and 5 bases at J, leaving 9 bases unmatched. The CDR3 totals 15 residues. CDR1 is MNHNY and CDR2 is SVGAGI in the germline V gene (reference sequence). The CDR3, as DNA: TGTGCCAGCAGTTTGCCCGGGGGGGCCGCGGAGACCCAGTACTTC. Translating gives CASSLPGGAAETQYF.

The chain uses TRBV7-3 and TRBJ2-5; 8 positions agree with TRBD2. Trimming at V came to 5 bases and at J to 5 bases, leaving 7 bases not matched to a gene. The length of the CDR3 is 14 residues. Looked up from germline, CDR1 is SGHTA and CDR2 is FQGTGA. CDR3 in DNA: TGTGCCAGCAGCATTAGCGGGGCGGGGGAGACCCAGTACTTC. Translating gives CASSISGAGETQYF.

V is TRBV14 and J is TRBJ2-1; possible D gene TRBD1, 5 bases. Germline V gene data show CDR1 as SGHDN and CDR2 as FVKESK. CDR3 length: 14 residues. V was cut by 4 bases and J by 9 bases, with 16 bases left in between. This chain's CDR3 is CASSPPGAFREQFF. The CDR3 coding sequence is TGTGCCAGCAGCCCACCTGGGGCTTTTCGTGAGCAGTTCTTC.

The gene calls are TRBV6-1 and TRBJ2-7; possibly TRBD1 for D (6 bases). V was cut by 2 bases and J by 1 base, with 9 bases left in between. Germline-derived CDR1 and CDR2 are MNHNS and SASEGT. The CDR3 has 14 residues. This CDR3 reads CASSEQGISYEQYF. In DNA, the CDR3 is TGTGCCAGCAGTGAACAGGGGATTTCCTACGAGCAGTACTTC.

This chain connects TRBV18 to TRBJ1-2; 7 bases agree with TRBD1. This CDR3 comprises 15 residues. Germline V CDR1 and CDR2: KGHSH, LQKENI. The V segment lost 3 bases and the J segment 5 bases; nucleotides outside the gene matches: 9. The CDR3 nucleotides are TGTGCCAGCTCACCCGACGGACAGGTGAAGTATGGCTACACCTTC. Protein sequence: CASSPDGQVKYGYTF.

There are a few counts of this clone. This chain uses TRBV28 with TRBJ1-1; no definite D call. This CDR3 contains 13 residues. The germline V and J ends were trimmed by 6 bases and 6 bases, with 14 bases remaining between them. From germline, CDR1 is MDHEN and CDR2 SYDVKM. The CDR3 DNA sequence: TGTGCCAGCAGCGTCGGGATCGTCCCTGAAGCTTTCTTT. Translating it yields CASSVGIVPEAFF. Full variable domain (missing parts from reference TRBV28 and TRBJ1-1): DVKVTQSSRYLVKRTGEKVFLECVQDMDHENMFWYRQDPGLGLRLIYFSYDVKMKEKGDIPEGYSVSREKKERFSLILESASTNQTSMYLCASSVGIVPEAFFGQGTRLTVV.

This chain links TRBV19 with TRBJ2-7; 8 positions match TRBD2. Looked up from germline, CDR1 is LNHDA and CDR2 is SQIVND (reference sequence). The CDR3 is 14 residues long. V shed 6 bases and J 3 bases; nucleotides not matched to a gene: 7. CDR3 residues: CASRRGAGVYEQYF. The CDR3 DNA sequence: TGTGCCAGTAGGCGGGGGGCAGGGGTCTACGAGCAGTACTTC.